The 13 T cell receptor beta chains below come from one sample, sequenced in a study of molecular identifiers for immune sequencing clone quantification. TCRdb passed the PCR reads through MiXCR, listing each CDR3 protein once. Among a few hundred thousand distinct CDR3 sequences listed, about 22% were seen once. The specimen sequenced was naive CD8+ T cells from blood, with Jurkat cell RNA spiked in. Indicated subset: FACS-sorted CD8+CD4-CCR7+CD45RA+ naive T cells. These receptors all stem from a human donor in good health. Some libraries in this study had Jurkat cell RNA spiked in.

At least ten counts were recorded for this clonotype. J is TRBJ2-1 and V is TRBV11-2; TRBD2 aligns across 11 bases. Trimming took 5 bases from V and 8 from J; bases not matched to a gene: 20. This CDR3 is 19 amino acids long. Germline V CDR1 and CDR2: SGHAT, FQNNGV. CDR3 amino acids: CASSPFGSSGGTPRDEQFF. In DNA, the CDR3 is TGTGCCAGCAGCCCCTTCGGATCTAGCGGGGGGACCCCCCGTGATGAGCAGTTCTTC.

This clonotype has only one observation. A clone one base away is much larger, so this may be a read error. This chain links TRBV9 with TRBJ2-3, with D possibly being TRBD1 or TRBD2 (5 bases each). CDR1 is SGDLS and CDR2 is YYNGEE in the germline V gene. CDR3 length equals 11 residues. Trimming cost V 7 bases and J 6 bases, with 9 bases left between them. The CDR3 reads CASQGDDTQYF. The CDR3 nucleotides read TGTGCCAGCCAGGGAGACGATACGCAGTATTTT.

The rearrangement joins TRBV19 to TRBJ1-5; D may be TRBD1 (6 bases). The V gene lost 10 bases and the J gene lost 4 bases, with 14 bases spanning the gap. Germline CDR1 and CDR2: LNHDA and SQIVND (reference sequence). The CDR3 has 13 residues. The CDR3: CATNGGGNQPQHF. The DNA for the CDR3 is TGTGCCACGAATGGAGGGGGGAATCAGCCCCAGCATTTT.

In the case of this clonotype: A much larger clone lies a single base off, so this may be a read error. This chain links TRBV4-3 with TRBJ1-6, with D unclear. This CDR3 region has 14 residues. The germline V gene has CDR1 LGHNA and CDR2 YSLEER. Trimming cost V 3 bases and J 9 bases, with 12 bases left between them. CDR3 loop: CASSHGDGLSPLHF. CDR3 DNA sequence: TGCGCCAGCAGCCATGGAGACGGTCTTTCACCCCTCCACTTT.

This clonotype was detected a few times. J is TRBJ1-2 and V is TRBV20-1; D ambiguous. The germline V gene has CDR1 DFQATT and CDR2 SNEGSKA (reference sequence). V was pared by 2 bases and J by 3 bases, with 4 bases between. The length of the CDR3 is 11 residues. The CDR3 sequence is CSARWHYGYTF. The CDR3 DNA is TGCAGTGCTAGATGGCACTATGGCTACACCTTC.

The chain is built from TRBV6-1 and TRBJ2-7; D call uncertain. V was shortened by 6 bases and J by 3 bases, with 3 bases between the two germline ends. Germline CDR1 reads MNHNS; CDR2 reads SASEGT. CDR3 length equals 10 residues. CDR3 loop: CASRNYEQYF. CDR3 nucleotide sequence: TGTGCCAGCAGAAACTACGAGCAGTACTTC.

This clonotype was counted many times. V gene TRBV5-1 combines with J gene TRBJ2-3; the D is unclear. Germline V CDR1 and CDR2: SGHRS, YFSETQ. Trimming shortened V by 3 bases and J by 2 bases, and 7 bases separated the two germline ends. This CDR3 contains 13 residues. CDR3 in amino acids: CASSWTFTDTQYF. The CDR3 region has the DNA TGCGCCAGCAGCTGGACCTTCACAGATACGCAGTATTTT. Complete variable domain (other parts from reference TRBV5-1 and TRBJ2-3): KAGVTQTPRYLIKTRGQQVTLSCSPISGHRSVSWYQQTPGQGLQFLFEYFSETQRNKGNFPGRFSGRQFSNSRSEMNVSTLELGDSALYLCASSWTFTDTQYFGPGTRLTVL.

The DNA for the CDR3 is TGTGCCAGCAGCGCGATCCCAGCGGGGGTTGAGCAGTTCTTC. This translates into CASSAIPAGVEQFF. V usage is TRBV7-8 and J usage is TRBJ2-1; 8 positions agree with TRBD2. Germline CDR1 is SGHVS and CDR2 is FQNEAQ. The V gene end was trimmed by 5 bases and the J gene end by 9 bases; junction bases not matched to a gene: 9. The CDR3 loop spans 14 amino acids.

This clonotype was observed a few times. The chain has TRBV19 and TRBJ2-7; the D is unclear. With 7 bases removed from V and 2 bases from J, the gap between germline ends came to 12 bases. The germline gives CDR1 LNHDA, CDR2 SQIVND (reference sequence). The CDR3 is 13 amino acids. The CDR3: CASTYGPAYEQYF. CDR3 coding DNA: TGTGCCAGTACCTATGGACCCGCCTACGAGCAGTACTTC.

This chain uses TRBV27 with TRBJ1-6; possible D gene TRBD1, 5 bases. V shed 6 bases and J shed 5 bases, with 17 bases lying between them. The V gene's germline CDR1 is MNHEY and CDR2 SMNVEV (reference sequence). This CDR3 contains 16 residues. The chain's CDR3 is CASRLEPGTDNSPLHF. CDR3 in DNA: TGTGCCAGCAGACTTGAACCCGGGACGGATAATTCACCCCTCCACTTT.

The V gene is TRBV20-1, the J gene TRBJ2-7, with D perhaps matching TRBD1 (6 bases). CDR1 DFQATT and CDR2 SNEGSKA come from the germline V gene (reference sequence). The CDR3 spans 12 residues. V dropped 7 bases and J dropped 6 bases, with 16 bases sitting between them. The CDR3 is CSGQGLGSEQYF. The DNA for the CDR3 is TGCAGTGGCCAGGGGTTGGGGTCCGAGCAGTACTTC.

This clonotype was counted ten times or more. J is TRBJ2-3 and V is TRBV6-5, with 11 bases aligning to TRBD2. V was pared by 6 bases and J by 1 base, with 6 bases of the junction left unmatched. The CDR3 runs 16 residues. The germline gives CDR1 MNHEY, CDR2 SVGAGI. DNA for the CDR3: TGTGCCAGCAGCCGGGGGACTAGCGGAGGCACAGATACGCAGTATTTT. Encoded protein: CASSRGTSGGTDTQYF.

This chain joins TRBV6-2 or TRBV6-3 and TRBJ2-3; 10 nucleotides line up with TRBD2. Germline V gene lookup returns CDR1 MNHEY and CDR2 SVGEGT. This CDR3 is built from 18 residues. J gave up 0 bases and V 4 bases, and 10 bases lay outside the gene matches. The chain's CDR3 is CASSLPGVAGGSTDTQYF. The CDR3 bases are TGTGCCAGCAGTTTACCCGGGGTAGCGGGGGGAAGCACAGATACGCAGTATTTT.